This entry features one TCR beta chain sequence. Its specificity is not known. This entry is derived from a study of CD8+ T cells in alopecia areata. Study as a whole: Dosing with tofacitinib proceeded for 6 to 18 months, followed by 6 months off drug. Study-wide results and caveats: Greater clonality was observed in lesional scalp samples, especially alopecia totalis/universalis, versus normal scalp. Sequencing of scalp tissue also captures the resident alphabeta T cells of normal skin.

Extracted from the samples, RNA was reverse transcribed into cDNA to serve as the sequencing template. Data came from immunoSEQ multiplex PCR; TCRdb stores just in-frame clones and leaves some out. The sample consists of some 240,000 clones, roughly 57% of them appearing once. The CDR3 sequence is 15 residues long. V was shortened by 1 base and J by 5 bases, with 12 bases between the two germline ends. Per germline, CDR1 KGHSH and CDR2 LQKENI. The sequence was obtained from a human donor with alopecia areata. This sequence joins TRBV18 and TRBJ1-5, with unresolved D. Specimen: CD4+ T cells sorted from blood, collected at week 0. This CDR3 reads CASSPQSSAHQPQHF. The CDR3 nucleotides are TGTGCCAGCTCACCACAATCTTCTGCGCATCAGCCCCAGCATTTT. The full variable domain, with the rest looked up from reference TRBV18 and TRBJ1-5, is NAGVMQNPRHLVRRRGQEARLRCSPMKGHSHVYWYRQLPEEGLKFMVYLQKENIIDESGMPKERFSAEFPKEGPSILRIQQVVRGDSAAYFCASSPQSSAHQPQHFGDGTRLSIL.